These 8 T cell receptor beta chains came from one sample sequenced in a study of T cell responses to AZD1222 COVID-19 vaccine. Profiling relied on immunoSEQ multiplex PCR, and the TCRdb table lists in-frame clones only, not all of them. Of some 100,000 clones listed, approximately 91% are singletons. The sequencing used peripheral blood, collected on day 0 of AZD1222 vaccination. These receptors were obtained from an adult in good health.

The rearrangement joins TRBV19 to TRBJ1-1; the D gene is possibly TRBD1 (5 bases). V was shortened by 3 bases and J by 1 base, with 9 bases between the two germline ends. This CDR3 region has 14 residues. CDR1 is LNHDA, CDR2 SQIVND, per germline (reference sequence). The CDR3 is CASSIGGANTEAFF. The DNA of the CDR3 is TGTGCCAGTAGTATCGGTGGGGCGAACACTGAAGCTTTCTTT.

The V and J genes are TRBV29-1 and TRBJ1-2; tentative D call: TRBD1 (6 bases). Per germline, CDR1 SQVTM and CDR2 ANQGSEA. This CDR3 comprises 14 residues. V was cut by 7 bases and J by 4 bases, with 19 bases left in between. In nucleotides, the CDR3 is TGCAGCGGAGGACAGAGGGGTGGGAGCTATGGCTACACCTTC. Amino acid sequence: CSGGQRGGSYGYTF.

The chain has TRBV6-5 and TRBJ2-5, with no clear D. V lost 6 bases and J 5 bases, leaving 7 bases between the germline ends. The germline gives CDR1 MNHEY, CDR2 SVGAGI. This CDR3 has 11 amino acids. Here the CDR3 reads CASRLTETQYF. In nucleotides, the CDR3 is TGTGCCAGCAGGCTCACGGAGACCCAGTACTTC.

The rearrangement joins TRBV5-1 to TRBJ2-1; weak D call: TRBD2 (6 bases). V was trimmed by 0 bases and J by 4 bases, leaving 11 bases between them. Germline V gene sequence: CDR1 SGHRS, CDR2 YFSETQ. The CDR3 totals 15 residues. The CDR3 DNA reads as TGCGCCAGCAGCTTGGACGGGAGCTGGTACAATGAGCAGTTCTTC. The encoded protein is CASSLDGSWYNEQFF.

The chain joins TRBV2 to TRBJ2-4, with a tentative D call TRBD2 (6 bases). V dropped 6 bases and J dropped 0 bases, with 18 bases sitting between them. From germline, CDR1 is SNHLY and CDR2 FYNNEI. This CDR3 contains 17 residues. The CDR3 spells CASREVGRGLAKNIQYF. The CDR3, as DNA: TGTGCCAGCAGGGAGGTCGGGAGAGGGTTAGCCAAAAACATTCAGTACTTC.

This sequence joins TRBV9 and TRBJ1-6, with 7 bases lining up with TRBD1. Unmatched junction bases numbered 4, after V lost 0 bases and J lost 10 bases. This CDR3 is built from 14 residues. The germline CDR1 and CDR2 sequences are SGDLS and YYNGEE. CDR3 protein: CASSVGDRESPLHF. In DNA form, the CDR3 reads TGTGCCAGCAGCGTAGGAGACAGGGAGTCACCCCTCCACTTT.

This clone was found once. This CDR3 is CASSVGGILAFF. In nucleotides, the CDR3 is TGTGCCAGCAGTGTGGGGGGGATCTTAGCTTTCTTT. The rearrangement joins TRBV2 to TRBJ1-1; TRBD1 might be the D (5 bases). Germline V lookup: CDR1 SNHLY, CDR2 FYNNEI. The CDR3 has 12 amino acids. The V gene lost 4 bases and the J gene lost 10 bases, with 13 bases spanning the gap.

This sequence joins TRBV28 and TRBJ1-3, with D maybe TRBD1 (5 bases). Deletions cut 6 bases from V and 2 bases from J, with 17 bases between. Germline V gene sequence: CDR1 MDHEN, CDR2 SYDVKM. CDR3 size: 16 residues. In DNA form, the CDR3 reads TGTGCCAGCAGACCACAATCCGGGACCCCTGGAAACACCATATATTTT. Its protein is CASRPQSGTPGNTIYF.